The source of this T cell receptor (beta chain) is a study of identical twins. Findings and limits, study-wide: Invariant T cells like MAIT and iNKT could partly confound the zero-insertion analyses. There was more out-of-frame TCR alpha sharing in monozygotic twins than models estimated.

In its sample, this clonotype was seen many times. The antigen is not known. Between the trimmed V and J ends, which lost 4 bases and 0 bases, there was a span of 7 bases. Germline CDR1 DFQATT, CDR2 SNEGSKA (reference sequence). The CDR3 extends over 12 amino acids. Through template switching, a universal primer site was introduced, and the cDNA contained unique molecular identifiers. TCRdb processed the 5' RACE reads anew with MiXCR; each CDR3 protein has one entry. The data show 450,000 or so distinct CDR3 sequences, about 18% seen once. The sequencing sample was made of naive T cells sorted from blood. The TCR was taken from a man over 45 in good health. The rearrangement uses TRBV20-1 and TRBJ2-7; D is undetermined. This chain's CDR3 is CSANPSSYEQYF. The DNA of the CDR3 is TGCAGTGCTAACCCAAGCTCCTACGAGCAGTACTTC.